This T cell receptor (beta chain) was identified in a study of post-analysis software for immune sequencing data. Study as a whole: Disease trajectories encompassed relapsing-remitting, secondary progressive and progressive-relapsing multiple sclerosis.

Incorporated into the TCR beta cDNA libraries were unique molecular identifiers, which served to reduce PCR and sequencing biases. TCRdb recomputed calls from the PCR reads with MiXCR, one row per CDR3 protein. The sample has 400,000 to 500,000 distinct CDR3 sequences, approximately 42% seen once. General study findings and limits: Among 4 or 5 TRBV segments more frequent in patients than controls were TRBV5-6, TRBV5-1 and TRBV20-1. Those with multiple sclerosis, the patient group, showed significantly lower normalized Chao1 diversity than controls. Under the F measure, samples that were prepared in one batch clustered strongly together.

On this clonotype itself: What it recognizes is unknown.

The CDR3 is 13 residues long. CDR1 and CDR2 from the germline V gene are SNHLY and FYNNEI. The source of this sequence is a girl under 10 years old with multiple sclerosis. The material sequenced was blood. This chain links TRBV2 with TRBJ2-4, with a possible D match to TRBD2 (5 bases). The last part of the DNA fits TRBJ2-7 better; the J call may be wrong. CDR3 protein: CASSDGVKYEQYF. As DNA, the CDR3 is TGTGCCAGCAGTGACGGGGTTAAATACGAGCAGTACTTC.